This TCR beta chain derives from a study of blood T cell repertoires in COVID-19. With 3 bases removed from V and 6 bases from J, the gap between germline ends came to 9 bases. The CDR3 spans 13 residues. Germline CDR1 is SGHDT and CDR2 is YYEEEE. The repertoire was sequenced with immunoSEQ multiplex PCR; TCRdb's copy has only in-frame clones and lacks some. The table shows 400,000 to 450,000 clones, with roughly 90% occurring only once. This clonotype originated in a woman in her thirties with active or convalescent COVID-19. What was sequenced was peripheral blood. The chain links TRBV5-6 to TRBJ2-2; D may be TRBD1 (5 bases). CDR3 amino acids: CASSSRVPGELFF. CDR3 sequence (DNA): TGTGCCAGCAGCTCCAGGGTTCCCGGGGAGCTGTTTTTT.